The sequence of this T cell receptor beta chain was determined in a study of T cell changes during pregnancy in multiple sclerosis. The length of the CDR3 is 13 residues. V was pared by 5 bases and J by 5 bases, with 12 bases between. The germline gives CDR1 LNHDA, CDR2 SQIVND (reference sequence). Profiled with immunoSEQ multiplex PCR; TCRdb holds only in-frame clones, not every one. This table has 65,000 to 90,000 clones, over 90% appearing once. The chain joins TRBV19 to TRBJ1-1; maybe TRBD1 (6 bases). The TCR originated in a female donor with multiple sclerosis, enrolled in a pregnancy study. Sequenced here: CD4+ T cells from peripheral blood mononuclear cells, sampled after pregnancy. CDR3 in DNA: TGTGCCAGTAGTTCACAGGGTTGGACTGAAGCTTTCTTT. Translated, it gives CASSSQGWTEAFF.